The 14 T cell receptor beta chains reported below all come from one sample, sequenced in a study of shared clonotypes between healthy human individuals. This table comes from immunoSEQ multiplex PCR, and its TCRdb copy is limited to in-frame clones, with some not included. The sample records millions of clones, more than 90% being singletons. The sample comprised naive CD4+ T cells sorted from blood. Stated subset: CD45RA+ positively selected. The source is a man younger than 30 in good health.

The genes are TRBV6-5 and TRBJ2-7; TRBD2 matches 12 bases. The V gene end was trimmed by 7 bases and the J gene end by 7 bases; junction bases not matched to a gene: 8. The CDR3 is 14 residues long. Germline V gene sequence: CDR1 MNHEY, CDR2 SVGAGI. As DNA, the CDR3 is TGTGCCAGCACTCGACTAGCGGGAGATGGGGAGCAGTACTTC. Protein product: CASTRLAGDGEQYF.

V gene TRBV7-8 combines with J gene TRBJ2-3, with D hard to call. The ends were cut back, 2 bases at V and 0 bases at J, with 6 bases in the middle. The germline V gene encodes CDR1 SGHVS and CDR2 FQNEAQ. CDR3 length: 14 amino acids. Here the CDR3 reads CASSLSGSTDTQYF. In nucleotides, the CDR3 is TGTGCCAGCAGCTTATCCGGGAGCACAGATACGCAGTATTTT.

The chain joins TRBV12-5 to TRBJ1-5, with D perhaps TRBD1 (5 bases). Germline assignment: CDR1 LGHNT and CDR2 FRNRAP. CDR3 length: 15 amino acids. V lost 0 bases and J lost 0, with 6 bases in between. The CDR3 is CASGLVQASNQPQHF. CDR3 in DNA: TGTGCTAGTGGTTTGGTACAGGCTAGCAATCAGCCCCAGCATTTT.

A single count supports this clone. The chain employs TRBV20-1 and TRBJ2-1, with D unclear. CDR3 length equals 11 residues. The germline V gene has CDR1 DFQATT and CDR2 SNEGSKA (reference sequence). The CDR3 reads CRPNSPNEQFF. CDR3 DNA: TGCAGGCCGAATAGCCCCAATGAGCAGTTCTTC.

J is TRBJ1-2 and V is TRBV30; D call uncertain. V was clipped by 8 bases and J by 8 bases, with 6 bases between them. The CDR3 is 8 residues long. Germline CDR1 GTSNPN, CDR2 SVGIG (reference sequence). The CDR3 nucleotides read TGTGCCGTCCGGGGCTACACCTTC. This gives the protein CAVRGYTF.

Details on this clone: This sample includes further DNA sequences coding for the same CDR3. The chain recombines TRBV28 with TRBJ1-2; D unresolved. V was clipped by 5 bases and J by 1 base, with 8 bases between them. Germline V CDR1 and CDR2: MDHEN, SYDVKM. The CDR3 totals 13 residues. CDR3: CASSTGVNYGYTF. For the CDR3, the DNA is TGTGCCAGCAGTACTGGGGTTAACTATGGCTACACCTTC.

This sequence joins TRBV6-1 and TRBJ2-3, with 8 positions matching TRBD2. The trim removed 7 bases at V and 2 bases at J, leaving 5 bases unmatched. The V gene's germline CDR1 is MNHNS and CDR2 SASEGT. The CDR3 totals 14 residues. CDR3: CASKTGGDTDTQYF. CDR3 DNA sequence: TGTGCCAGCAAAACGGGGGGGGACACAGATACGCAGTATTTT.

With respect to this clone: The identical CDR3 is also encoded by other nucleotide sequences in the sample. This chain uses TRBV27 with TRBJ2-6; a possible D gene is TRBD2 (6 bases). Germline-derived CDR1 and CDR2 are MNHEY and SMNVEV (reference sequence). The CDR3 has 14 residues. Between the trimmed V and J ends, which lost 8 bases and 2 bases, there was a span of 10 bases. For the CDR3, the DNA is TGTGCCAGCCGGCGGGGTGCTGGGGCCAACGTCCTGACTTTC. Amino acid sequence: CASRRGAGANVLTF. The entire variable domain, with the rest obtained from reference TRBV27 and TRBJ2-6, is as follows: EAQVTQNPRYLITVTGKKLTVTCSQNMNHEYMSWYRQDPGLGLRQIYYSMNVEVTDKGDVPEGYKVSRKEKRNFPLILESPSPNQTSLYFCASRRGAGANVLTFGAGSRLTVL.

This sequence joins TRBV5-1 and TRBJ2-5; 8 bases are shared with TRBD2. This CDR3 region has 15 residues. The germline CDR1 and CDR2 sequences are SGHRS and YFSETQ. V was pared by 3 bases and J by 1 base, with 5 bases of the junction left unmatched. The CDR3: CASSSFTSGQETQYF. Here the CDR3 DNA reads TGCGCCAGCAGCTCCTTCACTAGCGGCCAAGAGACCCAGTACTTC.

The J gene is TRBJ2-1, the V gene TRBV5-1; TRBD2 matches 13 bases. With V trimmed by 3 bases and J by 10 bases, 7 bases remained unmatched. CDR3 length: 15 amino acids. Per the germline V gene, CDR1 is SGHRS and CDR2 is YFSETQ. The CDR3 bases are TGCGCCAGCAGCTCCGGGACTAGCGGGGTAATAGAGCAGTTCTTC. Protein: CASSSGTSGVIEQFF. Full variable domain (remainder filled in from reference TRBV5-1 and TRBJ2-1): KAGVTQTPRYLIKTRGQQVTLSCSPISGHRSVSWYQQTPGQGLQFLFEYFSETQRNKGNFPGRFSGRQFSNSRSEMNVSTLELGDSALYLCASSSGTSGVIEQFFGPGTRLTVL.

The chain couples TRBV5-5 to TRBJ2-7; TRBD2 is a possible D gene (5 bases). Germline CDR1 and CDR2: SGHKS and YYEKEE (reference sequence). Trimming took 0 bases from V and 3 from J, leaving 13 bases between them. The CDR3 consists of 15 residues. The CDR3 bases are TGTGCCAGCAGCTTGGTCGGGGATAAGGGCTACGAGCAGTACTTC. Its translation is CASSLVGDKGYEQYF.

The CDR3 reads CAIRGDSGANVLTF. CDR3 DNA sequence: TGTGCCATTAGGGGGGACTCTGGGGCCAACGTCCTGACTTTC. This chain connects TRBV10-3 to TRBJ2-6; D tentatively reads TRBD1 or TRBD2 (6 bases each). Germline CDR1 ENHRY, CDR2 SYGVKD. CDR3 length equals 14 residues. Trimming took off 9 bases at V and 0 bases at J, with 9 bases between the two ends.

The CDR3 protein is CASMAGDGGYTF. The CDR3 bases are TGTGCCAGCATGGCAGGAGATGGTGGCTACACCTTC. This rearrangement joins TRBV6-6 to TRBJ1-2; the D is unclear. The CDR3 sequence is 12 residues long. V dropped 7 bases and J dropped 7 bases, with 13 bases sitting between them. Germline V gene sequence: CDR1 MNHNY, CDR2 SVGAGI (reference sequence).

V gene TRBV10-2 combines with J gene TRBJ2-7; D is unclear. The V end lost 0 bases, the J end lost 2 bases, and 11 bases lay between the germline ends. The CDR3 runs to 15 residues. Looked up from germline, CDR1 is WSHSY and CDR2 is SAAADI. The CDR3 coding sequence is TGCGCCAGCAGTGAGTCGCTTGACGGACCCTACGAGCAGTACTTC. Amino acid sequence: CASSESLDGPYEQYF.